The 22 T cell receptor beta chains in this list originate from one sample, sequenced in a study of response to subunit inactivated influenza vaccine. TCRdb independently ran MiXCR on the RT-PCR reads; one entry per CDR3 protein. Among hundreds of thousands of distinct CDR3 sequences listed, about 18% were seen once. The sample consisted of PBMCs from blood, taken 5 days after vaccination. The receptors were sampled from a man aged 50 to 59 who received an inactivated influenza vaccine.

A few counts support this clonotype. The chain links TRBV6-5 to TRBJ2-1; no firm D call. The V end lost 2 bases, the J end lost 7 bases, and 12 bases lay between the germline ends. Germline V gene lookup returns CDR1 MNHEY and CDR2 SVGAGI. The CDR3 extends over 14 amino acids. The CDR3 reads CASSYGSSLNEQFF. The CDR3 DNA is TGTGCCAGCAGTTACGGAAGCAGTTTGAATGAGCAGTTCTTC.

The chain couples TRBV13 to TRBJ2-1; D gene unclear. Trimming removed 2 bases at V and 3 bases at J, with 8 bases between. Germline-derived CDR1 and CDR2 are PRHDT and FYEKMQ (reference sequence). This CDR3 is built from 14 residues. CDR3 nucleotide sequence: TGTGCCAGCAGCTTAACCCTCTACTACAATGAGCAGTTCTTC. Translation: CASSLTLYYNEQFF. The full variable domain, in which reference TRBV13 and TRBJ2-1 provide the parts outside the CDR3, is AAGVIQSPRHLIKEKRETATLKCYPIPRHDTVYWYQQGPGQDPQFLISFYEKMQSDKGSIPDRFSAQQFSDYHSELNMSSLELGDSALYFCASSLTLYYNEQFFGPGTRLTVL.

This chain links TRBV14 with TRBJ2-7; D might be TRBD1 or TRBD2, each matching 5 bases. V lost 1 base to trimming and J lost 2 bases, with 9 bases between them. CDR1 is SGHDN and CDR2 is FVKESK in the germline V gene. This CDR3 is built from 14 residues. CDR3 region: CASSQVGGAYEQYF. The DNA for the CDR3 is TGTGCCAGCAGCCAAGTTGGGGGAGCCTACGAGCAGTACTTC.

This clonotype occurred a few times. CDR3 amino acids: CSAATGFDWYEQYF. CDR3 nucleotide sequence: TGCAGCGCCGCGACAGGGTTCGATTGGTACGAGCAGTACTTC. This rearrangement joins TRBV29-1 to TRBJ2-7; 7 positions match TRBD1. Germline loops: CDR1 SQVTM, CDR2 ANQGSEA. This CDR3 comprises 14 residues. The V gene end was trimmed by 7 bases and the J gene end by 4 bases; junction bases not matched to a gene: 13.

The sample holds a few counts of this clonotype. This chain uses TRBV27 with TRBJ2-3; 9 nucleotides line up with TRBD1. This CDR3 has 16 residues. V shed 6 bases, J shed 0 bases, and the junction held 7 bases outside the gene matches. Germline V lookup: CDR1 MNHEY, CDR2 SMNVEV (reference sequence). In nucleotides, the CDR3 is TGTGCCAGCAGGAACTACAGGGGGCTTAGCACAGATACGCAGTATTTT. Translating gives CASRNYRGLSTDTQYF.

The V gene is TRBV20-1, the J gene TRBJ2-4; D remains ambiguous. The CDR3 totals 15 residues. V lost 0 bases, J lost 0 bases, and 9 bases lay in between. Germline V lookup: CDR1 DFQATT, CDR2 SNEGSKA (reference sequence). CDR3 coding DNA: TGCAGTGCTAGAGACAAGGACCTAGCCAAAAACATTCAGTACTTC. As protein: CSARDKDLAKNIQYF.

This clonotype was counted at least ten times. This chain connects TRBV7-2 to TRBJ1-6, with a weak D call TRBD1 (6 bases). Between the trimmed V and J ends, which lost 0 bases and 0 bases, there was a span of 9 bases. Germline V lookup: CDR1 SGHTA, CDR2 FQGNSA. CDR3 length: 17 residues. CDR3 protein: CASSLAGGASYNSPLHF. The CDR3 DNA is TGTGCCAGCAGCTTAGCCGGGGGGGCCTCCTATAATTCACCCCTCCACTTT. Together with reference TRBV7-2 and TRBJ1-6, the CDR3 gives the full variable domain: GAGVSQSPSNKVTEKGKDVELRCDPISGHTALYWYRQSLGQGLEFLIYFQGNSAPDKSGLPSDRFSAERTGGSVSTLTIQRTQQEDSAVYLCASSLAGGASYNSPLHFGNGTRLTVT.

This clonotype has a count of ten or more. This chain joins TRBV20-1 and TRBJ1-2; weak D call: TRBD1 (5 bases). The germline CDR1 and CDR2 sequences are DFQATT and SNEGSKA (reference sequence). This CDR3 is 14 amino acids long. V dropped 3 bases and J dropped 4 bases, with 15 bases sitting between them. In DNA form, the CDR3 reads TGCAGTGCTAGGACCGGGACCTTCCTCTATGGCTACACCTTC. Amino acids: CSARTGTFLYGYTF.

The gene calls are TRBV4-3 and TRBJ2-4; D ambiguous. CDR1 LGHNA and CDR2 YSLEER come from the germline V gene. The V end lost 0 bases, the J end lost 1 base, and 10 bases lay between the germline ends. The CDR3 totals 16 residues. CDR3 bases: TGCGCCAGCAGCCAAGATCTCGGCGTTGCCAAAAACATTCAGTACTTC. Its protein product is CASSQDLGVAKNIQYF.

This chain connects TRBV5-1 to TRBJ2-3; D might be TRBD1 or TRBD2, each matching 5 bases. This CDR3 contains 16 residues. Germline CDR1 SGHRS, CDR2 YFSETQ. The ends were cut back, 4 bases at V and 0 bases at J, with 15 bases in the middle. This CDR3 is CASSRGRSGSTDTQYF. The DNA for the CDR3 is TGCGCCAGCAGCCGGGGCAGGAGCGGCAGCACAGATACGCAGTATTTT.

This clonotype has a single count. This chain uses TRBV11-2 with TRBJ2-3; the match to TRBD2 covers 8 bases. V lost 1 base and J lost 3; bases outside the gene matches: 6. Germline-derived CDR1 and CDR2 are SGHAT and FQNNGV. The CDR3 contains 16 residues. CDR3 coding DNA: TGTGCCAGCAGCTTAGGGACTAGCCTAGTGACAGATACGCAGTATTTT. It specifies CASSLGTSLVTDTQYF.

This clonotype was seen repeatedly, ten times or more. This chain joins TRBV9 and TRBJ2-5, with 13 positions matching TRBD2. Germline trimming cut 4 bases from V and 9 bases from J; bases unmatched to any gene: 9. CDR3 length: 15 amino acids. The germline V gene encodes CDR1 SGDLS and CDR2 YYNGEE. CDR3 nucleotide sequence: TGTGCCAGCAGCCCTCGGACTAGCGGGAGCGGGGCCCAGTACTTC. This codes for CASSPRTSGSGAQYF.

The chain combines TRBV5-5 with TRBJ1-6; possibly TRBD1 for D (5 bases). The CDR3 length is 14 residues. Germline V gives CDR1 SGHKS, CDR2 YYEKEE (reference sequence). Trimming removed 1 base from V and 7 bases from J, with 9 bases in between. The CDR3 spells CASSLRGRNSPLHF. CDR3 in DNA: TGTGCCAGCAGCTTGAGGGGTAGGAATTCACCCCTCCACTTT.

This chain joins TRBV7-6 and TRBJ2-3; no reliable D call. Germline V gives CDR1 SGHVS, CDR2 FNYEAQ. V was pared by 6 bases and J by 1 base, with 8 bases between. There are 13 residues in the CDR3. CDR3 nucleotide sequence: TGTGCCAGCAGTCGTAGGCGCACAGATACGCAGTATTTT. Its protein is CASSRRRTDTQYF.

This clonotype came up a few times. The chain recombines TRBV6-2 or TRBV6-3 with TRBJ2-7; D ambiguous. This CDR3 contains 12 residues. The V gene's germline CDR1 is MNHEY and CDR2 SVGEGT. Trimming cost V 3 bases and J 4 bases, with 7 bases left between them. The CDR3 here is CASSYPFYEQYF. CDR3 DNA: TGTGCCAGCAGTTATCCGTTTTACGAGCAGTACTTC.

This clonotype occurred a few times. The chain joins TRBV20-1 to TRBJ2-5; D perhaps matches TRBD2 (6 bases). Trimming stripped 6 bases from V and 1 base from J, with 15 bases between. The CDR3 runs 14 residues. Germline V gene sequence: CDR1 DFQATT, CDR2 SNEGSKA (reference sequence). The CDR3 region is CSAWRVGGQETQYF. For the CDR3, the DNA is TGCAGTGCATGGCGGGTGGGGGGCCAAGAGACCCAGTACTTC.

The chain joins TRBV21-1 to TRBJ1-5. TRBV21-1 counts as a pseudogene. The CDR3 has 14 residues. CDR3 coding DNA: TGTGCCAGCAGCAATCCCAGGGAGGTTCAGCCCCAGCATTTT. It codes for CASSNPREVQPQHF.

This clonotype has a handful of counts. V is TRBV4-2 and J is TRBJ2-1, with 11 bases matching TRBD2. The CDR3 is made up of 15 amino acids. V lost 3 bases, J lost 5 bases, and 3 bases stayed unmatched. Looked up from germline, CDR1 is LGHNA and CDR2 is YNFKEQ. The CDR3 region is CASSHPSGRNNEQFF. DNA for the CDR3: TGTGCCAGCAGCCATCCTAGCGGGAGGAACAATGAGCAGTTCTTC.

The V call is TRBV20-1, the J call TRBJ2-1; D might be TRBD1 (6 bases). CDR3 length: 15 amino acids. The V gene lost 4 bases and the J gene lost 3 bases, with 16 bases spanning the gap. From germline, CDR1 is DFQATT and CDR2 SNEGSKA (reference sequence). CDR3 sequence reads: CSANLDRQDYNEQFF. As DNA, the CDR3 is TGCAGTGCTAATCTGGACCGACAGGACTACAATGAGCAGTTCTTC.

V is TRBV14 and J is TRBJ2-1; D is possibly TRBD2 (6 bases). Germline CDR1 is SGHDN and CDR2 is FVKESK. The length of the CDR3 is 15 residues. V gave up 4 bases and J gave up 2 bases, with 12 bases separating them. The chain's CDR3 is CASSRLAETYNEQFF. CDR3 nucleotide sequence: TGTGCCAGCAGCCGTTTAGCGGAGACCTACAATGAGCAGTTCTTC.

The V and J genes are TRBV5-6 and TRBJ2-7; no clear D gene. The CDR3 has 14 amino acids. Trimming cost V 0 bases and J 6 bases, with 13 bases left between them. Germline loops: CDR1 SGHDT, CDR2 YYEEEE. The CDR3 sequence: CASSLAANLGEQYF. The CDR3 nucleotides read TGTGCCAGCAGCTTGGCGGCTAACCTTGGCGAGCAGTACTTC.

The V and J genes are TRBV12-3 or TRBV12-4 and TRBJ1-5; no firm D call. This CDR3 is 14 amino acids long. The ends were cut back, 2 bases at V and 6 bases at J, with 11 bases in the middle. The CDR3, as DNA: TGTGCCAGCAGTTTATTCGGGAGCTCTCAGCCCCAGCATTTT. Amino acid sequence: CASSLFGSSQPQHF.